This TCR beta chain derives from a study of early T cells in non-severe SARS-CoV-2 infection. Trimming took off 0 bases at V and 4 bases at J, with 15 bases between the two ends. Per germline, CDR1 SGHDN and CDR2 FVKESK. The CDR3 contains 16 residues. A single record per CDR3 protein comes from TCRdb applying MiXCR to the 5' RACE reads. The sample has approximately 70,000 distinct CDR3 sequences, approximately 15% seen once. The sample comprised whole blood. The TCR was taken from an adult who was a healthcare worker with PCR-confirmed SARS-CoV-2 infection or an uninfected control (not recorded which). V is TRBV14 and J is TRBJ1-2; D uncertain. The DNA of the CDR3 is TGTGCCAGCAGCCAAGATTTGGACGCCAGAGGCTATGGCTACACCTTC. Translation: CASSQDLDARGYGYTF.